The 30 T cell receptor beta chains below were found in one sample sequenced in a study of vaccination and CD4 T cells after COVID-19. Treatment indicated: approximately nine-day PBMC culture with coronavirus spike peptide pools or control peptides (ViraFEST assay). The collection of CD4+ T cells from the unexposed donor took place before the COVID-19 pandemic (2011-2018). No antigen is known for these receptors. The Oncomine TCR Beta short-read assay sequenced DNA from cultured CD4+ T cells. TCRdb processed the PCR reads anew with MiXCR; each CDR3 protein has one entry. The data hold about 6,900 distinct CDR3 sequences, with roughly 25% observed a single time. Sequenced: CD4+ T cells from blood, cultured in vitro. The receptors were gathered from a human donor in good health.

This clonotype was counted only a few times. This chain connects TRBV6-1 to TRBJ1-2, with a tentative D call TRBD1 (5 bases). V lost 6 bases and J 5 bases, leaving 16 bases between the germline ends. Germline CDR1 reads MNHNS; CDR2 reads SASEGT. The CDR3 contains 14 residues. The CDR3 region has the DNA TGTGCCAGCAGCTCAAGGGCAGGGCATTATGGCTACACCTTC. Amino acids: CASSSRAGHYGYTF.

Only a few counts were recorded for this clonotype. V and J are TRBV11-2 and TRBJ1-6; the D is unclear. Germline CDR1 SGHAT, CDR2 FQNNGV. The CDR3 has 14 amino acids. Trimming took off 5 bases at V and 7 bases at J, with 12 bases between the two ends. The CDR3: CASSLSPGNSPLHF. The CDR3 DNA is TGTGCCAGCAGCCTCTCGCCGGGAAATTCACCCCTCCACTTT.

This clonotype has more than one count but fewer than ten. The CDR3 sequence is CASSLGHQETQYF. CDR3 coding DNA: TGTGCCAGCAGCTTAGGACACCAAGAGACCCAGTACTTC. The chain is built from TRBV7-2 and TRBJ2-5; D is unresolved. The V gene lost 1 base and the J gene lost 0 bases, with 3 bases spanning the gap. CDR1 is SGHTA and CDR2 is FQGNSA in the germline V gene. CDR3 length equals 13 residues.

The chain links TRBV5-1 to TRBJ2-7, with 7 positions matching TRBD1. Per the germline V gene, CDR1 is SGHRS and CDR2 is YFSETQ. The CDR3 covers 13 residues. The trim removed 3 bases at V and 6 bases at J, leaving 6 bases unmatched. The CDR3, as DNA: TGCGCCAGCAGCTCCCAAAAGGGGGCCGAGCAGTACTTC. This encodes CASSSQKGAEQYF.

There are a few counts of this clonotype. The chain carries TRBV18 and TRBJ1-1; D possibly corresponds to TRBD1 (5 bases). Germline V lookup: CDR1 KGHSH, CDR2 LQKENI. CDR3 length: 13 amino acids. Deletions cut 1 base from V and 4 bases from J, with 7 bases between. The CDR3 loop reads CASSPRDATEAFF. The CDR3, as DNA: TGTGCCAGCTCACCACGGGACGCCACTGAAGCTTTCTTT.

There are a few counts of this clonotype. The rearrangement links TRBV2 to TRBJ2-2; TRBD2 matches at 7 bases. Germline lookup yields CDR1 SNHLY and CDR2 FYNNEI. The CDR3 loop spans 14 amino acids. V gave up 7 bases and J gave up 2 bases; unmatched junction bases: 4. The CDR3 region is CASTASGNTGELFF. CDR3 sequence (DNA): TGTGCCAGCACGGCTAGCGGTAACACCGGGGAGCTGTTTTTT.

Only a few counts were recorded for this clonotype. The chain links TRBV4-1 to TRBJ1-5; no firm D call. The CDR3 consists of 16 residues. The V gene's germline CDR1 is MGHRA and CDR2 YSYEKL. The V end was cut by 1 base, the J end by 5 bases, with 15 bases between. CDR3 region: CASSQVESTPDQPQHF. For the CDR3, the DNA is TGCGCCAGCAGCCAAGTTGAGAGTACGCCGGATCAGCCCCAGCATTTT.

This clonotype was seen a few times. V usage is TRBV6-2 or TRBV6-3 and J usage is TRBJ1-6, with D possibly matching TRBD1 (6 bases). The CDR3 is made up of 13 amino acids. Germline V gene sequence: CDR1 MNHEY, CDR2 SVGEGT. V shed 10 bases and J shed 10 bases, with 17 bases lying between them. CDR3 bases: TGTGCCACCAAAACAGGGTACGAGTCACCCCTCCACTTT. Its protein is CATKTGYESPLHF.

The genes are TRBV30 and TRBJ1-2; 8 positions match TRBD1. Germline lookup yields CDR1 GTSNPN and CDR2 SVGIG (reference sequence). This CDR3 spans 11 amino acids. Trimming at V came to 5 bases and at J to 9 bases, leaving 5 bases not matched to a gene. The DNA of the CDR3 is TGTGCCTGGGGACAGGGCACTCGCTACACCTTC. Translation gives CAWGQGTRYTF.

The CDR3 reads CASSYGAVERNEQFF. The CDR3 DNA reads as TGTGCCAGTAGTTATGGGGCCGTTGAGAGGAATGAGCAGTTCTTC. J is TRBJ2-1 and V is TRBV19, with TRBD1 as a possible D gene (5 bases). V lost 5 bases and J 7 bases, leaving 18 bases between the germline ends. The CDR3 totals 15 residues. CDR1 and CDR2 from the germline V gene are LNHDA and SQIVND (reference sequence).

This chain connects TRBV9 to TRBJ1-2, with D possibly TRBD1 on 5 matching bases. The CDR3 has 13 amino acids. The germline V and J ends were trimmed by 3 bases and 5 bases, with 11 bases remaining between them. Germline assignment: CDR1 SGDLS and CDR2 YYNGEE. The CDR3 spells CASSAWEGYGYTF. The CDR3 nucleotides read TGTGCCAGCAGCGCATGGGAGGGGTATGGCTACACCTTC.

The chain couples TRBV4-1 to TRBJ2-7; a weak D match, TRBD1 (5 bases). Germline CDR1 and CDR2: MGHRA and YSYEKL. This CDR3 is 14 amino acids long. Trimming took 0 bases from V and 5 from J, leaving 11 bases between them. The CDR3 protein is CASSQEQGRHEQYF. Written as DNA, the CDR3 is TGCGCCAGCAGCCAAGAGCAGGGAAGACACGAGCAGTACTTC.

This clonotype was observed a handful of times. The V call is TRBV7-3, the J call TRBJ1-1; the D gene is possibly TRBD1 (5 bases). The CDR3 has 14 residues. V lost 6 bases, J lost 5 bases, and 16 bases lay in between. The germline gives CDR1 SGHTA, CDR2 FQGTGA. In nucleotides, the CDR3 is TGTGCCAGCAGGTTTCCGGGGGATAGGACTGAAGCTTTCTTT. Residues: CASRFPGDRTEAFF. The whole variable domain, remainder taken from reference TRBV7-3 and TRBJ1-1, is GAGVSQTPSNKVTEKGKYVELRCDPISGHTALYWYRQSLGQGPEFLIYFQGTGAADDSGLPNDRFFAVRPEGSVSTLKIQRTERGDSAVYLCASRFPGDRTEAFFGQGTRLTVV.

The J gene is TRBJ1-5, the V gene TRBV6-1; the D is unclear. Germline V gives CDR1 MNHNS, CDR2 SASEGT. The V end was cut by 11 bases, the J end by 0 bases, with 11 bases between. The CDR3 totals 13 residues. The CDR3 reads CAGSPYSNQPQHF. The CDR3, as DNA: TGTGCCGGATCGCCTTATAGCAATCAGCCCCAGCATTTT.

In this sample, this clonotype is medium-sized (0.01 to 0.1%). The V and J genes are TRBV20-1 and TRBJ1-2; a weak D match, TRBD1 (5 bases). With 3 bases removed from V and 5 bases from J, the gap between germline ends came to 7 bases. The length of the CDR3 is 11 residues. Germline V gives CDR1 DFQATT, CDR2 SNEGSKA (reference sequence). As DNA, the CDR3 is TGCAGTGCTAGCCCAGGGTATGGCTACACCTTC. It is translated as CSASPGYGYTF.

This clonotype was seen more than once but under ten times. J is TRBJ1-2 and V is TRBV6-1, with D tentatively TRBD1 (6 bases). The CDR3 runs to 15 residues. Germline lookup yields CDR1 MNHNS and CDR2 SASEGT. Trimming removed 6 bases at V and 8 bases at J, with 22 bases between. CDR3 in DNA: TGTGCCAGCAGCATCCAATTTAGGGGGTATGAAGGCTACACCTTC. Amino acids: CASSIQFRGYEGYTF.

The V call is TRBV20-1, the J call TRBJ2-3; 13 bases are a match to TRBD2. Per germline, CDR1 DFQATT and CDR2 SNEGSKA (reference sequence). The CDR3 runs to 15 residues. Trimming at V came to 3 bases and at J to 4 bases, leaving 4 bases not matched to a gene. The DNA of the CDR3 is TGCAGTGCTAGTACTAGCGGGGGGGCGGCAGATACGCAGTATTTT. As protein: CSASTSGGAADTQYF.

J is TRBJ1-6 and V is TRBV20-1; possibly TRBD1 for D (5 bases). Germline V gene sequence: CDR1 DFQATT, CDR2 SNEGSKA (reference sequence). This CDR3 has 13 amino acids. V was cut by 5 bases and J by 10 bases, with 15 bases left in between. CDR3 nucleotides: TGCAGTGCTGTGCAGGGTGTTAACTCACCCCTCCACTTT. Its protein is CSAVQGVNSPLHF.

This clonotype was seen a few times. V is TRBV11-2 and J is TRBJ2-5; D gene unclear. V was pared by 5 bases and J by 4 bases, with 14 bases between. The CDR3 runs 14 residues. From germline, CDR1 is SGHAT and CDR2 FQNNGV. The CDR3 region has the DNA TGTGCCAGCAGCCTTTGGCTCGGATCAGAGACCCAGTACTTC. This encodes CASSLWLGSETQYF.

The chain is built from TRBV11-2 and TRBJ2-5; either TRBD1 or TRBD2 may fit D (7 bases each). Germline CDR1 is SGHAT and CDR2 is FQNNGV. Trimming removed 3 bases from V and 5 bases from J, with 16 bases in between. The CDR3 has 15 amino acids. The CDR3 bases are TGTGCCAGCAGCTTCAGCGGGGACAGAGTGGAGACCCAGTACTTC. As protein: CASSFSGDRVETQYF.

This chain uses TRBV19 with TRBJ1-5; 7 bases agree with TRBD1. The CDR3 runs to 17 residues. Losses at the gene ends were 1 base for V and 3 bases for J; bases not matched to a gene: 9. The germline gives CDR1 LNHDA, CDR2 SQIVND (reference sequence). Written as DNA, the CDR3 is TGTGCCAGTAGTATAGGGCGCTTTACAGGGGTCAATCAGCCCCAGCATTTT. Protein product: CASSIGRFTGVNQPQHF.

This clonotype has only a few counts. The gene calls are TRBV6-1 and TRBJ1-1, with a possible D match to TRBD1 (5 bases). Trimming shortened V by 6 bases and J by 6 bases, and 14 bases separated the two germline ends. CDR3 length: 13 amino acids. Germline CDR1 is MNHNS and CDR2 is SASEGT. CDR3 amino acids: CASRGALWAEAFF. The CDR3 DNA reads as TGTGCCAGCAGAGGGGCTCTTTGGGCTGAAGCTTTCTTT.

This clonotype was detected only a few times. V gene TRBV19 combines with J gene TRBJ2-5, with D perhaps TRBD1 (5 bases). The V end was cut by 5 bases, the J end by 1 base, with 14 bases between. The germline V gene has CDR1 LNHDA and CDR2 SQIVND (reference sequence). The CDR3 runs to 15 residues. The CDR3 sequence is CASSPGNPSQETQYF. The DNA of the CDR3 is TGTGCCAGTAGTCCAGGGAATCCATCCCAAGAGACCCAGTACTTC.

V is TRBV5-1 and J is TRBJ1-2; D gene unclear. The germline V and J ends were trimmed by 4 bases and 8 bases, with 15 bases remaining between them. Germline CDR1 is SGHRS and CDR2 is YFSETQ. The CDR3 sequence is 13 residues long. As DNA, the CDR3 is TGCGCCAGCAGCCCTCTCACCGCTCCGGGCTACACCTTC. It specifies CASSPLTAPGYTF. Together with reference TRBV5-1 and TRBJ1-2, the CDR3 gives the full variable domain: KAGVTQTPRYLIKTRGQQVTLSCSPISGHRSVSWYQQTPGQGLQFLFEYFSETQRNKGNFPGRFSGRQFSNSRSEMNVSTLELGDSALYLCASSPLTAPGYTFGSGTRLTVV.

The sample holds a few counts of this clonotype. The genes are TRBV6-1 and TRBJ2-7; D remains ambiguous. Trimming pared 6 bases from V and 0 bases from J, leaving 9 bases between. CDR1 and CDR2 from the germline V gene are MNHNS and SASEGT. The CDR3 runs to 13 residues. The CDR3 is CASRGLISYEQYF. The CDR3, as DNA: TGTGCCAGCAGGGGCCTTATCTCCTACGAGCAGTACTTC.

The chain joins TRBV18 to TRBJ1-2; D is uncertain. V was trimmed by 6 bases and J by 0 bases, leaving 11 bases between them. Looked up from germline, CDR1 is KGHSH and CDR2 is LQKENI. This CDR3 contains 14 residues. CDR3 amino acids: CASSTEPANYGYTF. In DNA, the CDR3 is TGTGCCAGCTCCACAGAACCCGCTAACTATGGCTACACCTTC.

V is TRBV7-3 and J is TRBJ2-1; D remains ambiguous. CDR3 length: 13 amino acids. V lost 3 bases to trimming and J lost 5 bases, with 8 bases between them. The germline gives CDR1 SGHTA, CDR2 FQGTGA. This chain's CDR3 is CASSFGSNNEQFF. CDR3 coding DNA: TGTGCCAGCAGCTTCGGGTCAAACAATGAGCAGTTCTTC.

The V gene is TRBV2, the J gene TRBJ1-6; D is unresolved. Germline assignment: CDR1 SNHLY and CDR2 FYNNEI. The germline V and J ends were trimmed by 2 bases and 7 bases, with 15 bases remaining between them. This CDR3 is built from 16 residues. CDR3: CASSESWGIGNSPLHF. The CDR3 coding sequence is TGTGCCAGCAGTGAATCTTGGGGAATTGGGAATTCACCCCTCCACTTT.

By frequency in the sample, this clonotype is medium-sized. The chain joins TRBV6-1 to TRBJ2-7; 8 bases align to TRBD2. The germline gives CDR1 MNHNS, CDR2 SASEGT. The CDR3 covers 14 residues. The junction had 5 bases not matched to a gene; V was cut back by 6 bases and J by 1 base. CDR3 nucleotides: TGTGCCAGCAGGCCGCCGGGGGGGTCCTACGAGCAGTACTTC. Translating gives CASRPPGGSYEQYF.

The rearrangement joins TRBV19 to TRBJ1-5; 8 positions agree with TRBD1. The length of the CDR3 is 14 residues. V lost 4 bases and J lost 3; bases outside the gene matches: 2. Germline CDR1 and CDR2: LNHDA and SQIVND (reference sequence). In DNA, the CDR3 is TGTGCCAGTAGTAAGGACAGGGCCAATCAGCCCCAGCATTTT. Protein sequence: CASSKDRANQPQHF. The full variable domain, in which reference TRBV19 and TRBJ1-5 provide the parts outside the CDR3, is DGGITQSPKYLFRKEGQNVTLSCEQNLNHDAMYWYRQDPGQGLRLIYYSQIVNDFQKGDIAEGYSVSREKKESFPLTVTSAQKNPTAFYLCASSKDRANQPQHFGDGTRLSIL.